Detailed here is one TCR beta chain. Its antigen is currently unknown. Peripheral blood CD8+ and CD4+ T cells were profiled by TCR beta sequencing. Purification of the CD8+ and CD4+ T cells relied on negative isolation, and TEMRA cells underwent FACS enrichment. This record comes from a study of CD8 T cells in Susac syndrome. Germline CDR1 reads SNHLY; CDR2 reads FYNNEI. The V end lost 5 bases, the J end lost 7 bases, and 17 bases lay between the germline ends. The CDR3 runs to 15 residues. An amount of RNA that ranged from roughly 0.5 to 1 ug was reverse transcribed with random hexamers. It was immunoSEQ multiplex PCR that amplified TCR beta CDR3 across 54 Vbeta and 13 Jbeta. One entry per CDR3 protein, called by TCRdb with MiXCR from the immunoSEQ multiplex PCR reads. The sample holds about 290,000 distinct CDR3 sequences; 65% to 90% are singletons and the top ten take 0.21%. Whole-study findings and limits: Regarding the TCR sequencing and HLA analysis, the study admitted that a relatively small number of individuals were involved.

The origin of this receptor is a human donor with multiple sclerosis. The chain is built from TRBV2 and TRBJ1-4; TRBD1 is a possible D gene (6 bases). The source material was CD8+ T cells from PBMCs. The CDR3 coding sequence is TGTGCCAGCAGTCCAGGGGCAGTATACGGTGAAAAACTGTTTTTT. Translated, it gives CASSPGAVYGEKLFF.